These 2 T cell receptor beta chains were all obtained from the same sample, sequenced in a study of T cells after yellow fever vaccination. TCRdb re-analysed the 5' RACE reads in MiXCR, keeping a single row per CDR3 protein. The table lists about 69,000 distinct CDR3 sequences, about 6% of them singletons, with roughly 2.2% in the top ten. Sequences were derived from CD4+ T cells sorted from PBMCs, sampled more than 13 days after the first yellow fever vaccination. The receptors originated from a man younger than 30 who received the YFV17D yellow fever vaccine.

This clonotype was seen repeatedly, ten times or more. The gene calls are TRBV5-1 and TRBJ1-1; no reliable D call. CDR1 is SGHRS, CDR2 YFSETQ, per germline. This CDR3 contains 14 residues. V lost 2 bases and J 1 base, leaving 9 bases between the germline ends. CDR3 sequence reads: CASSLHRGNTEAFF. The CDR3 DNA sequence: TGCGCCAGCAGCTTACATCGGGGGAACACTGAAGCTTTCTTT.

This clonotype was seen repeatedly, ten times or more. This chain joins TRBV20-1 and TRBJ1-2, with TRBD1 as a possible D gene (5 bases). Trimming pared 5 bases from V and 7 bases from J, leaving 17 bases between. There are 13 residues in the CDR3. Germline V gene sequence: CDR1 DFQATT, CDR2 SNEGSKA (reference sequence). CDR3 protein: CSASRQQTGGYTF. Written as DNA, the CDR3 is TGCAGTGCTTCCCGACAGCAAACGGGTGGCTACACCTTC.